Below are 2 T cell receptor beta chains sequenced from a single sample in a study of cytomegalovirus exposure and HLA in healthy donors. In the PCR, 60 Vbeta and 13 Jbeta primers were used. This table comes from immunoSEQ multiplex PCR, and its TCRdb copy is limited to in-frame clones, with some not included. The sample has about 150,000 clones, around 63% seen once. The sample taken for sequencing was PBMCs. The receptors were sampled from a human donor in good health.

J is TRBJ2-5 and V is TRBV7-9, with 14 bases matching TRBD2. This CDR3 spans 16 amino acids. The germline V gene has CDR1 SEHNR and CDR2 FQNEAQ (reference sequence). V shed 5 bases, J shed 4 bases, and the junction held 6 bases outside the gene matches. The CDR3 nucleotides read TGTGCCAGCAGCACGGGGACTAGCGGGAGACGAGAGACCCAGTACTTC. Encoded protein: CASSTGTSGRRETQYF.

The chain links TRBV18 to TRBJ2-7; 7 bases agree with TRBD1. Germline assignment: CDR1 KGHSH and CDR2 LQKENI. The J segment lost 4 bases and the V segment lost 3 bases, leaving 3 bases of the junction unmatched. This CDR3 contains 13 residues. The CDR3 region is CASSPPTGYEQYF. The CDR3 nucleotides are TGTGCCAGCTCACCTCCGACAGGGTACGAGCAGTACTTC.